Listed here are 25 T cell receptor beta chains from one sample, sequenced in a study of molecular identifiers for immune sequencing clone quantification. TCRdb processed the PCR reads anew with MiXCR; each CDR3 protein has one entry. Among approximately 320,000 distinct CDR3 sequences listed, 24% were seen once. The sequencing input was naive CD8+ T cells from blood, with Jurkat cell RNA spiked in. The subset was: FACS-sorted CD8+CD4-CCR7+CD45RA+ naive T cells. The receptors originated from a human donor in good health. Some libraries in this study had Jurkat cell RNA spiked in.

This clonotype was observed a few times. The chain combines TRBV30 with TRBJ2-7, with D possibly TRBD2 on 5 matching bases. From germline, CDR1 is GTSNPN and CDR2 SVGIG (reference sequence). This CDR3 comprises 19 residues. The V end lost 2 bases, the J end lost 2 bases, and 28 bases lay between the germline ends. This CDR3 is CAWSRILGGHTHSTYEQYF. CDR3 nucleotide sequence: TGTGCCTGGAGTCGCATATTAGGAGGTCATACCCATTCGACCTACGAGCAGTACTTC.

Comments on this clonotype: The junction and the germline gene differ at one end; a read error may be behind it. V and J are TRBV28 and TRBJ2-5; 8 nucleotides line up with TRBD2. The CDR3 loop spans 13 amino acids. CDR1 is MDHEN, CDR2 SYDVKM, per germline. CDR3 sequence (DNA): TGTGCCAGCAGGGTAGCGGGAAAAGAGCCCCAGTACTTC. Amino acids: CASRVAGKEPQYF.

The CDR3 is CASSQVALVSSGNTIYF. CDR3 DNA sequence: TGCGCCAGCAGCCAAGTGGCTTTGGTTAGCTCTGGAAACACCATATATTTT. The genes are TRBV4-1 and TRBJ1-3; D is unclear. Germline values: CDR1 MGHRA, CDR2 YSYEKL. CDR3 length: 17 amino acids. V lost 1 base and J lost 0, with 13 bases in between.

This clonotype showed up just a few times. This chain uses TRBV3-1 with TRBJ2-2; the D is unclear. This CDR3 has 15 residues. Trimming left V 0 bases short and J 8 bases short, with 13 bases between. Per the germline V gene, CDR1 is LGHDT and CDR2 is YNNKEL (reference sequence). The CDR3 sequence: CASSQDPLWAGELFF. In nucleotides, the CDR3 is TGTGCCAGCAGCCAAGATCCCCTCTGGGCTGGGGAGCTGTTTTTT.

The rearrangement links TRBV6-6 to TRBJ2-1; the D gene is possibly TRBD2 (6 bases). This CDR3 comprises 17 residues. The V gene's germline CDR1 is MNHNY and CDR2 SVGAGI (reference sequence). V was clipped by 7 bases and J by 7 bases, with 26 bases between them. CDR3 nucleotides: TGTGCCAGCACCCCTCTTGCCGTGGGGAGCGGGTATAATGAGCAGTTCTTC. Amino acid sequence: CASTPLAVGSGYNEQFF.

This clonotype was seen many times. The chain has TRBV28 and TRBJ2-7; 10 bases align to TRBD1. Germline V gene sequence: CDR1 MDHEN, CDR2 SYDVKM. There are 14 residues in the CDR3. J was trimmed by 5 bases and V by 5 bases; bases with no gene match: 6. The CDR3 DNA reads as TGTGCCAGCAGTCCTTCGACAGGGGGCCACGAGCAGTACTTC. It encodes CASSPSTGGHEQYF.

This clonotype was found many times. This sequence joins TRBV2 and TRBJ2-3; D may match TRBD1 or TRBD2 (5 bases each). The germline gives CDR1 SNHLY, CDR2 FYNNEI. The germline V and J ends were trimmed by 8 bases and 2 bases, with 11 bases remaining between them. The length of the CDR3 is 13 residues. CDR3 residues: CASRGPDTDTQYF. DNA of the CDR3: TGTGCCAGCCGGGGACCCGACACAGATACGCAGTATTTT.

The genes are TRBV20-1 and TRBJ1-4; weak D call: TRBD1 (5 bases). V shed 8 bases and J shed 0 bases, with 13 bases lying between them. The CDR3 is 14 residues long. Germline lookup yields CDR1 DFQATT and CDR2 SNEGSKA (reference sequence). The CDR3 loop is CSTRWDATNEKLFF. CDR3 coding DNA: TGCAGTACGCGGTGGGACGCAACTAATGAAAAACTGTTTTTT.

This clonotype showed up just a few times. The chain has TRBV7-6 and TRBJ1-3; D is possibly TRBD1 (6 bases). Trimming removed 1 base at V and 1 base at J, with 11 bases between. The germline gives CDR1 SGHVS, CDR2 FNYEAQ. The CDR3 is 16 amino acids. CDR3 nucleotide sequence: TGTGCCAGCAGCTTAGGAACAGGGACTTCTGGAAACACCATATATTTT. This sequence encodes CASSLGTGTSGNTIYF.

As for this clonotype: In this CDR3 the conserved last residue, phenylalanine or tryptophan, is missing, so a read error is likely. This sequence joins TRBV10-3 and TRBJ2-7; D perhaps matches TRBD1 (6 bases). This CDR3 comprises 13 residues. V lost 2 bases, J lost 6 bases, and 11 bases lay in between. From germline, CDR1 is ENHRY and CDR2 SYGVKD. DNA for the CDR3: TGTGCCATCAGTGAGATCCAGGGGTCCGAGCAGTACCTC. Amino acid sequence: CAISEIQGSEQYL.

The table lists this clonotype with a few counts. A much larger clone sits a single nucleotide away, making a read error possible. This CDR3 is missing its conserved last phenylalanine or tryptophan, likely due to a read error. The chain combines TRBV7-9 with TRBJ2-3, with D hard to call. The germline V gene encodes CDR1 SEHNR and CDR2 FQNEAQ (reference sequence). The V end was cut by 1 base, the J end by 5 bases, with 4 bases between. CDR3 length equals 12 residues. CDR3 residues: CASSLDGDTQYS. The CDR3, as DNA: TGTGCCAGCAGCTTAGATGGAGATACGCAGTATTCT.

The V and J genes are TRBV6-5 and TRBJ2-1, with TRBD1 matching over 7 bases. Looked up from germline, CDR1 is MNHEY and CDR2 is SVGAGI. The junction had 7 bases not matched to a gene; V was cut back by 6 bases and J by 2 bases. The CDR3 extends over 15 amino acids. CDR3 protein: CASSTAGTAYNEQFF. Written as DNA, the CDR3 is TGTGCCAGCAGCACCGCCGGGACAGCCTACAATGAGCAGTTCTTC.

This clonotype has only one observation. The chain recombines TRBV12-3 or TRBV12-4 with TRBJ2-1; D not certain. The CDR3 is made up of 14 amino acids. Trimming stripped 7 bases from V and 6 bases from J, with 16 bases between. CDR3 in DNA: TGTGCCAGCAATTTTTCCTTAAATTTCAATGAGCAGTTCTTC. Translation gives CASNFSLNFNEQFF.

Of note for this clonotype: One base away lies a much larger clone, so this may be a sequencing read error. This chain links TRBV7-9 with TRBJ1-1; TRBD1 is a possible D gene (5 bases). The CDR3 runs 15 residues. The germline gives CDR1 SEHNR, CDR2 FQNEAQ (reference sequence). The CDR3 reads CASSPTDKTGTKAFF. The CDR3, as DNA: TGTGCCAGCAGCCCGACAGACAAAACGGGCACTAAAGCTTTCTTT.

The V call is TRBV7-8, the J call TRBJ2-4; possible D gene TRBD2, 7 bases. V lost 2 bases and J 8 bases, leaving 19 bases between the germline ends. There are 16 residues in the CDR3. Germline V gene lookup returns CDR1 SGHVS and CDR2 FQNEAQ. CDR3 region: CASSLQGGGGRDIQYF. The CDR3 bases are TGTGCCAGCAGCTTACAGGGTGGGGGGGGCAGGGACATTCAGTACTTC.

This clonotype was found many times. DNA of the CDR3: TGTGCTAGTGGTTTGGACACGAACACTGAAGCTTTCTTT. Translated, it gives CASGLDTNTEAFF. V gene TRBV12-5 combines with J gene TRBJ1-1; D is ambiguous. Trimming cost V 1 base and J 1 base, with 4 bases left between them. The CDR3 loop spans 13 amino acids. Per the germline V gene, CDR1 is LGHNT and CDR2 is FRNRAP.

Concerning this clonotype itself: Possible read error: a much larger clone is one base away. The chain links TRBV14 to TRBJ2-7; weak D call: TRBD2 (6 bases). CDR1 is SGHDN, CDR2 FVKESK, per germline. The CDR3 runs 14 residues. Here the CDR3 reads CASSPVPGSYGQYF. For the CDR3, the DNA is TGTGCCAGCAGCCCCGTGCCCGGGAGCTACGGGCAGTACTTC.

This clonotype came up once. A junction boundary mismatches the germline segment, possibly from a read error. The rearrangement uses TRBV4-1 and TRBJ2-1; TRBD1 or TRBD2 may be the D gene (5 bases each). This CDR3 is 16 amino acids long. Germline V gene data show CDR1 as MGHRA and CDR2 as YSYEKL. CDR3 nucleotides: TGCGCCAGCAGCCCCCTAGGGACGGCTTCCTACAATGAGCGGTTCTTC. Translating gives CASSPLGTASYNERFF.

V gene TRBV15 combines with J gene TRBJ2-3, with a weak D call TRBD2 (5 bases). CDR3 length equals 17 residues. Trimming shortened V by 1 base and J by 7 bases, and 21 bases separated the two germline ends. The germline V gene has CDR1 LNHNV and CDR2 YYDKDF (reference sequence). The CDR3 spells CATSRANVARINYTQYF. In DNA form, the CDR3 reads TGTGCCACCAGCAGAGCCAACGTAGCGCGTATAAATTATACGCAGTATTTT. The entire variable domain, with the rest obtained from reference TRBV15 and TRBJ2-3, is as follows: DAMVIQNPRYQVTQFGKPVTLSCSQTLNHNVMYWYQQKSSQAPKLLFHYYDKDFNNEADTPDNFQSRRPNTSFCFLDIRSPGLGDTAMYLCATSRANVARINYTQYFGPGTRLTVL.

The chain combines TRBV24-1 with TRBJ2-3, with 13 bases fitting TRBD2. V lost 4 bases and J lost 3; bases outside the gene matches: 6. The CDR3 has 17 residues. Germline V gene sequence: CDR1 KGHDR, CDR2 SFDVKD. CDR3 DNA: TGTGCCACCAGTGACCCACTAGCGGGAGGGCCGACAGATACGCAGTATTTT. Protein: CATSDPLAGGPTDTQYF.

This clonotype was found a few times. The chain joins TRBV7-6 to TRBJ1-1; D is unclear. V lost 4 bases, J lost 0 bases, and 6 bases lay in between. This CDR3 has 13 residues. CDR1 is SGHVS, CDR2 FNYEAQ, per germline. CDR3 region: CASSSHVNTEAFF. The DNA of the CDR3 is TGTGCCAGCAGCTCACACGTGAACACTGAAGCTTTCTTT.

A note on this clonotype: A read error may be the cause here, since a much bigger clone is one base away. CDR3 nucleotides: TGTGCCAGCAGTCCCGTAACCCCCGTGGGCCGCCGTTCAGATACGCAGTATTTT. It specifies CASSPVTPVGRRSDTQYF. J is TRBJ2-3 and V is TRBV28, with D unresolved. Germline-derived CDR1 and CDR2 are MDHEN and SYDVKM. The CDR3 length is 18 residues. Trimming stripped 5 bases from V and 4 bases from J, with 25 bases between.

In its sample, this clonotype was seen a few times. The chain joins TRBV18 to TRBJ2-1; the match to TRBD1 covers 7 bases. Germline V gives CDR1 KGHSH, CDR2 LQKENI. CDR3 length: 17 residues. V lost 2 bases, J lost 0 bases, and 7 bases stayed unmatched. CDR3 amino acids: CASSPTARGSSYNEQFF. The CDR3 DNA reads TGTGCCAGCTCACCAACCGCCAGGGGGAGCTCCTACAATGAGCAGTTCTTC. The full variable domain, completed using reference TRBV18 and TRBJ2-1, is NAGVMQNPRHLVRRRGQEARLRCSPMKGHSHVYWYRQLPEEGLKFMVYLQKENIIDESGMPKERFSAEFPKEGPSILRIQQVVRGDSAAYFCASSPTARGSSYNEQFFGPGTRLTVL.

This clonotype was detected only a few times. The chain couples TRBV19 to TRBJ2-1, with a possible D match to TRBD1 (6 bases). The CDR3 contains 16 residues. Looked up from germline, CDR1 is LNHDA and CDR2 is SQIVND (reference sequence). V was shortened by 5 bases and J by 0 bases, with 14 bases between the two germline ends. The CDR3 sequence: CASSPDSQSSYNEQFF. CDR3 bases: TGTGCCAGTAGTCCGGACAGTCAAAGCTCCTACAATGAGCAGTTCTTC.

V usage is TRBV7-9 and J usage is TRBJ2-3; D is uncertain. Germline assignment: CDR1 SEHNR and CDR2 FQNEAQ (reference sequence). CDR3 length: 15 residues. V was pared by 2 bases and J by 2 bases, with 11 bases between. CDR3 DNA sequence: TGTGCCAGCAGCTTATCACCCACATACACAGATACGCAGTATTTT. Its protein product is CASSLSPTYTDTQYF.